These 12 T cell receptor beta chains were sequenced from one sample in a study of CD8+ T cells in alopecia areata (dated by TCRdb to the late 2010s). The method behind the library was the immunoSEQ multiplex PCR assay. To provide template for TCR sequencing, every sample had RNA extracted and reverse transcribed into cDNA. TCRdb's version of the immuneACCESS table is confined to in-frame rearrangements and falls short of the full clone set. An unresolved V gene accounts for under half of the shortfall where checked; the remainder is of unknown origin. The sample table lists more than 200,000 clones, roughly three fifths of them with a count of one. More than 0.95% of the sample lies in the top ten. According to the study, the label for this sample's treatment or condition signals: oral pan-JAK inhibitor, 5-10 mg twice daily. The sequences come from CD4+ T cells sorted from blood, collected at week 44, from a patient treated with tofacitinib. Source of these receptors: a human donor with alopecia areata.

This clone has a count of ten or more. This chain uses TRBV2 with TRBJ1-1; D remains unclear. Germline V gene data show CDR1 as SNHLY and CDR2 as FYNNEI. V lost 8 bases and J lost 0, with 10 bases in between. The CDR3 is 13 amino acids. The CDR3 spells CASRVGMNTEAFF. The CDR3 coding sequence is TGTGCCAGCCGGGTCGGTATGAACACTGAAGCTTTCTTT.

J is TRBJ2-1 and V is TRBV7-2, with D maybe TRBD2 (5 bases). Germline V gene lookup returns CDR1 SGHTA and CDR2 FQGNSA. The CDR3 extends over 15 amino acids. The V end lost 0 bases, the J end lost 9 bases, and 15 bases lay between the germline ends. The chain's CDR3 is CASSLATLASGEQFF. DNA for the CDR3: TGTGCCAGCAGCTTAGCGACCCTAGCATCCGGTGAGCAGTTCTTC.

The chain has TRBV4-2 and TRBJ2-5; 9 bases align to TRBD2. The germline CDR1 and CDR2 sequences are LGHNA and YNFKEQ. CDR3 length: 16 residues. V was pared by 3 bases and J by 3 bases, with 8 bases of the junction left unmatched. CDR3 sequence: CASSQGTSNFEETQYF. The CDR3 bases are TGTGCCAGCAGCCAGGGGACTAGCAATTTCGAAGAGACCCAGTACTTC.

In this sample, this clone turned up a few times. The V call is TRBV29-1, the J call TRBJ2-2, with D possibly matching TRBD2 (7 bases). V lost 8 bases, J lost 1 base, and 17 bases lay in between. CDR3 length equals 15 residues. Per the germline V gene, CDR1 is SQVTM and CDR2 is ANQGSEA. The DNA of the CDR3 is TGCAGCACCCGAGGGGGAGGGGTGAACACCGGGGAGCTGTTTTTT. It encodes CSTRGGGVNTGELFF.

The chain couples TRBV30 to TRBJ1-2, with D perhaps TRBD1 (6 bases). The CDR3 has 14 amino acids. Trimming took 5 bases from V and 1 from J, leaving 14 bases between them. Germline V gene sequence: CDR1 GTSNPN, CDR2 SVGIG (reference sequence). The CDR3 DNA is TGTGCCTGGCAAAAGGGGGTACTTAACTATGGCTACACCTTC. Protein product: CAWQKGVLNYGYTF.

The rearrangement uses TRBV25-1 and TRBJ1-1; D is possibly TRBD1 (5 bases). V lost 4 bases and J 3 bases, leaving 12 bases between the germline ends. The CDR3 length is 14 residues. Germline-derived CDR1 and CDR2 are MGHDK and SYGVNS. CDR3 region: CASSANYRHTEAFF. Here the CDR3 DNA reads TGTGCCAGCAGTGCCAACTACAGGCACACTGAAGCTTTCTTT.

V is TRBV7-2 and J is TRBJ2-7, with D hard to call. V lost 5 bases and J 3 bases, leaving 5 bases between the germline ends. CDR1 SGHTA and CDR2 FQGNSA come from the germline V gene. The CDR3 has 11 amino acids. CDR3 nucleotides: TGTGCCAGCAGCCAACTCTACGAGCAGTACTTC. Protein sequence: CASSQLYEQYF. Based on the CDR3 plus reference TRBV7-2 and TRBJ2-7, the full variable domain is GAGVSQSPSNKVTEKGKDVELRCDPISGHTALYWYRQSLGQGLEFLIYFQGNSAPDKSGLPSDRFSAERTGGSVSTLTIQRTQQEDSAVYLCASSQLYEQYFGPGTRLTVT.

Of note for this clone: Germline and junction disagree at one end, which may indicate a read error. The V and J genes are TRBV13 and TRBJ2-7; 7 nucleotides align to TRBD1. CDR1 and CDR2 (germline): PRHDT, FYEKMQ (reference sequence). There are 14 residues in the CDR3. The DNA for the CDR3 is TGTGCCAGCAGCTTCTGGGACAGAGCCTACAAGCAGTACTTC. It is translated as CASSFWDRAYKQYF.

The chain employs TRBV9 and TRBJ1-4; tentatively, D is TRBD1 (6 bases). V was shortened by 8 bases and J by 3 bases, with 11 bases between the two germline ends. The germline CDR1 and CDR2 sequences are SGDLS and YYNGEE. This CDR3 contains 13 residues. The CDR3 bases are TGTGCCAGACCGGGGGGGCCTAATGAAAAACTGTTTTTT. Translation: CARPGGPNEKLFF. Complete variable domain (other parts from reference TRBV9 and TRBJ1-4): DSGVTQTPKHLITATGQRVTLRCSPRSGDLSVYWYQQSLDQGLQFLIQYYNGEERAKGNILERFSAQQFPDLHSELNLSSLELGDSALYFCARPGGPNEKLFFGSGTQLSVL.

CDR3 loop: CASRLGTGMNSPLHF. For the CDR3, the DNA is TGTGCCAGCAGGCTTGGAACAGGGATGAATTCACCCCTCCACTTT. The chain employs TRBV11-2 and TRBJ1-6; D is perhaps TRBD1 (6 bases). Germline CDR1 reads SGHAT; CDR2 reads FQNNGV. The CDR3 contains 15 residues. V was shortened by 6 bases and J by 7 bases, with 16 bases between the two germline ends.

The gene calls are TRBV2 and TRBJ2-1; D is unclear. This CDR3 has 12 amino acids. The germline V gene has CDR1 SNHLY and CDR2 FYNNEI. V gave up 11 bases and J gave up 6 bases, with 14 bases separating them. The CDR3 sequence: CAGSQPFNEQFF. The DNA of the CDR3 is TGTGCCGGATCCCAGCCATTCAATGAGCAGTTCTTC.

This clone was observed a handful of times. J is TRBJ1-2 and V is TRBV11-2, with a weak D call TRBD1 (5 bases). This CDR3 has 12 residues. Looked up from germline, CDR1 is SGHAT and CDR2 is FQNNGV. Trimming left V 3 bases short and J 9 bases short, with 11 bases between. For the CDR3, the DNA is TGTGCCAGCAGCTTGAGGGGAAAAAGCTACACCTTC. Translated, it gives CASSLRGKSYTF.